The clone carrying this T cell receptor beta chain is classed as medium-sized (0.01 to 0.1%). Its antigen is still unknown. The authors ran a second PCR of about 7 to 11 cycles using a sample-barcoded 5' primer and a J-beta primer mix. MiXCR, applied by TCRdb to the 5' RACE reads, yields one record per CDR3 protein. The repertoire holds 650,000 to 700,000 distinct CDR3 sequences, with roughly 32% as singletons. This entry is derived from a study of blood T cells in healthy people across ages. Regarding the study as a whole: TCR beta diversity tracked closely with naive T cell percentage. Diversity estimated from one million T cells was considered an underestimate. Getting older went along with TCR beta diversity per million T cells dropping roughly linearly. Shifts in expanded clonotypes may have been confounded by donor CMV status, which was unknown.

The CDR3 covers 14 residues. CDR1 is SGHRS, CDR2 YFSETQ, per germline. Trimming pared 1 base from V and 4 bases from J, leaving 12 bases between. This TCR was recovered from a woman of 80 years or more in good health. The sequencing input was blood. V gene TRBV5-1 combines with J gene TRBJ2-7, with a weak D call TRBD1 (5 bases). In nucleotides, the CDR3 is TGCGCCAGCAGCTTGCAGGGAATCGGGTACGAGCAGTACTTC. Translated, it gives CASSLQGIGYEQYF.